Listed below are T cell receptor beta chains from one sample, sequenced in a study of tumor and adjacent non-tumor tissue in lung cancer. Each CDR3 protein is one row after TCRdb ran MiXCR on the multiplex PCR reads. The data hold 65,000 to 80,000 distinct CDR3 sequences, with 73% observed a single time. The source material was lung tumor tissue. Source of these receptors: a man in his fifties or sixties with non-small cell lung cancer. Both conserved end residues are part of each CDR3. The D gene is left open where the match is weak. Size values are once, few and many counts, or a class for expanded clones, and some rows have none.

v_gene,d_gene,abundance,j_gene,len,CDR3aa,CDR3nt
TRBV5-6,TRBD2,many,TRBJ2-7,16,CASSPYKAGVLSEQYF,TGTGCCAGCAGCCCCTACAAAGCGGGAGTTCTGTCCGAGCAGTACTTC
TRBV20-1,.,once,TRBJ1-5,13,CSDEEQVHQPQHF,TGCAGTGACGAGGAACAGGTCCATCAGCCACAGCATTTT
TRBV6-2/TRBV6-3,TRBD2,.,TRBJ2-1,14,CASKERGRGSELFF,TGTGCCAGCAAGGAGCGGGGGCGAGGCAGTGAGCTGTTCTTC
TRBV11-1,.,.,TRBJ2-2,14,CASSYTNSTGELLF,TGTGCCAGCAGCTATACTAATAGCACCGGGGAGCTGCTTTTT
TRBV28,TRBD1,many,TRBJ2-4,19,CASRPPTGGSSATKNIQYF,TGTGCCAGCAGGCCACCGACAGGGGGCTCCAGCGCAACCAAAAACATTCAGTACTTC
TRBV6-5,.,.,TRBJ2-1,12,CASNKAYNEQFF,TGTGCCAGCAACAAAGCTTACAATGAGCAGTTCTTC
TRBV5-1,TRBD2,.,TRBJ2-5,16,CASVTGTSHSQEIQYF,TGCGCCAGCGTTACTGGGACTAGTCATAGCCAAGAGATCCAGTACTTC
TRBV28,.,.,TRBJ2-3,14,CASSHPFRALTQYF,TGCGCCAGCAGTCACCCTTTCAGGGCCCTTACGCAGTATTTT
TRBV6-6,.,.,TRBJ1-5,11,CANKRGQNRHF,TGCGCCAACAAACGGGGGCAGAACCGGCATTTT
TRBV6-5,.,.,TRBJ2-2,17,CASSCSIPRENTGELFF,TGTGCCAGCAGTTGCTCGATTCCCAGAGAGAACACCGGGGAGCTGTTTTTT
TRBV5-1,TRBD1,.,TRBJ2-6,19,CASSSTGQGIAWGANVLTF,TGCGCCAGCAGCTCTACTGGACAGGGGATTGCGTGGGGGGCCAACGTCCTGACTTTC
TRBV20-1,TRBD1,many,TRBJ2-1,14,CSASRDSSYNEQFF,TGCAGTGCTAGCCGGGACAGCTCCTACAATGAGCAGTTCTTC
TRBV6-2/TRBV6-3,TRBD1,many,TRBJ2-2,19,CASSLRRGLGGPNTGELFF,TGTGCCAGCAGTTTGCGCAGGGGGCTTGGCGGACCAAACACCGGGGAGCTGTTTTTT
TRBV7-8,TRBD1,.,TRBJ2-2,14,CASRNRQGGGELFF,TGTGCTAGCAGGAATCGACAGGGCGGCGGAGAGCTGTTTTTT
TRBV28,.,.,TRBJ2-5,16,CATIPRGSITLETLYF,TGTGCCACCATCCCCCGGGGTTCGATAACGCTAGAGACCCTGTACTTC
TRBV29-1,.,.,TRBJ2-2,14,CSLLLDSMTGELFF,TGCAGCCTTCTCTTGGACAGTATGACCGGGGAGCTGTTTTTT
TRBV11-3,.,.,TRBJ2-1,15,CATSLGASRGNEQFF,TGTGCCACCAGCTTAGGAGCGTCCCGTGGCAATGAGCAGTTCTTC
TRBV12-3/TRBV12-4,TRBD1,once,TRBJ2-7,15,CASRVRQGSSYKQYF,TGTGCCAGCAGAGTTAGACAGGGGAGCTCCTACAAGCAGTACTTC
TRBV10-2,.,.,TRBJ2-7,14,CASRDNTGSYEQYF,TGCGCCAGTAGAGACAATACAGGGAGCTACGAGCAGTACTTC
TRBV20-1,.,.,TRBJ2-7,14,CSARRVGEGHKQYF,TGCAGTGCTAGGAGAGTGGGAGAGGGTCACAAGCAGTACTTC
TRBV3-1,TRBD2,few,TRBJ2-2,18,CASSQESSGRAGTGELFF,TGTGCCAGCAGCCAAGAATCAAGCGGGAGGGCTGGCACCGGGGAGCTGTTTTTT
TRBV11-3,.,once,TRBJ2-3,15,CASSPRGGVADTQYF,TGTGCCAGCAGCCCCAGGGGCGGGGTGGCAGATACGCAGTATTTT
TRBV28,.,few,TRBJ2-1,15,CAAPPPWEIYNEQFF,TGTGCCGCCCCCCCACCTTGGGAGATCTACAATGAGCAGTTCTTC
TRBV10-2,.,.,TRBJ1-5,16,CASSDEGGEPSQSQHF,TGCGCCAGTAGTGATGAGGGAGGGGAGCCAAGTCAGTCCCAGCATTTT
TRBV6-5,TRBD1,.,TRBJ2-7,14,CASDYKDRGDEQYF,TGTGCCAGCGATTACAAGGACAGGGGCGACGAACAGTACTTC
TRBV28,.,.,TRBJ2-6,15,CANRASSSGANVLTF,TGTGCCAACAGGGCGAGTAGCTCTGGGGCCAACGTCCTGACTTTC
TRBV28,.,.,TRBJ2-4,15,CVTGGRAGVKNIQYF,TGTGTCACAGGCGGCCGGGCTGGAGTCAAAAACATTCAGTACTTC
TRBV12-3/TRBV12-4,.,many,TRBJ2-2,14,CASSLEGNTGELFF,TGTGCCAGCAGTTTAGAGGGCAACACCGGGGAGCTGTTTTTT